The entry below describes one TCR beta chain. The study recruited people aged roughly 18 to 95 years across 24 US areas. Germline CDR1 is SGHAT and CDR2 is FQNNGV. The CDR3 is 13 residues long. Trimming took off 4 bases at V and 7 bases at J, with 11 bases between the two ends. This specimen belongs to a study of blood T cell repertoires in COVID-19. Study summary: Italy, Spain and the United States were the sources of the convalescent and acute COVID-19 samples. T cells, B-cell-depleted T cells, or PBMCs provided the cDNA or gDNA that served as material.

Profiling relied on immunoSEQ multiplex PCR, and the TCRdb table lists in-frame clones only, not all of them. The sample consists of approximately 170,000 clones, roughly 80% of them appearing once. Sequencing was performed on PBMCs or T cells enriched from blood (not recorded which). The chain uses TRBV11-2 and TRBJ1-5; D gene uncertain. This clonotype originated in a woman between 45 and 65 years old who had recovered from COVID-19. The DNA of the CDR3 is TGTGCCAGCAGCTACGACACAGAGCAGCCCCAGCATTTT. Its protein is CASSYDTEQPQHF.